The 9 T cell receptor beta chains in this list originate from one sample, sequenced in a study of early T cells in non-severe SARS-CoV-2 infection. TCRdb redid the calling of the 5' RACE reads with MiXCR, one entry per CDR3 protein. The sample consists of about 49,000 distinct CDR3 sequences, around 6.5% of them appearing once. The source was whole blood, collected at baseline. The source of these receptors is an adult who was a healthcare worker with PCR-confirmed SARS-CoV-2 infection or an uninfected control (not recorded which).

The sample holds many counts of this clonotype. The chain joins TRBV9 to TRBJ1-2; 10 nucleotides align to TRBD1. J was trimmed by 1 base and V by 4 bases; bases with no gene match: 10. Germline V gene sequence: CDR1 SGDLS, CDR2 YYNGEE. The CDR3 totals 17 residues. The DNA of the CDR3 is TGTGCCAGCAGCCGCATGGGACAGGGGAGGTTTAACTATGGCTACACCTTC. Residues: CASSRMGQGRFNYGYTF. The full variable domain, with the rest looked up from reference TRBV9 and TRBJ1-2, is DSGVTQTPKHLITATGQRVTLRCSPRSGDLSVYWYQQSLDQGLQFLIQYYNGEERAKGNILERFSAQQFPDLHSELNLSSLELGDSALYFCASSRMGQGRFNYGYTFGSGTRLTVV.

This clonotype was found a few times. This chain's CDR3 is CASSTDRRTDTQYF. As DNA, the CDR3 is TGTGCCAGCAGTACGGACAGGCGCACAGATACGCAGTATTTT. This chain links TRBV7-2 with TRBJ2-3, with 7 bases fitting TRBD1. CDR1 and CDR2 (germline): SGHTA, FQGNSA. The ends lost 6 bases at V and 1 base at J; junction bases unmatched: 4. This CDR3 has 14 residues. Together with reference TRBV7-2 and TRBJ2-3, the CDR3 gives the full variable domain: GAGVSQSPSNKVTEKGKDVELRCDPISGHTALYWYRQSLGQGLEFLIYFQGNSAPDKSGLPSDRFSAERTGGSVSTLTIQRTQQEDSAVYLCASSTDRRTDTQYFGPGTRLTVL.

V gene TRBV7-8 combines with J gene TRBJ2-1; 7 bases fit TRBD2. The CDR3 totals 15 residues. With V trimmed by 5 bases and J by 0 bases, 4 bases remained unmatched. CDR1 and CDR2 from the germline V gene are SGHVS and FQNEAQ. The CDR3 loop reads CASSVGGSSYNEQFF. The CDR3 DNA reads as TGTGCCAGCAGCGTCGGGGGGAGCTCCTACAATGAGCAGTTCTTC.

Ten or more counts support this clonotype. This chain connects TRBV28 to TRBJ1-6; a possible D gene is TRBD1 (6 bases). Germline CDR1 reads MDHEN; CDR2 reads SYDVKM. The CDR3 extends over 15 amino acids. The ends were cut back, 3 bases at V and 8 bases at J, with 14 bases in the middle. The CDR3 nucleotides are TGTGCCAGCAGTTTCGGGGGACCAGGGGATTCACCCCTCCACTTT. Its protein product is CASSFGGPGDSPLHF.

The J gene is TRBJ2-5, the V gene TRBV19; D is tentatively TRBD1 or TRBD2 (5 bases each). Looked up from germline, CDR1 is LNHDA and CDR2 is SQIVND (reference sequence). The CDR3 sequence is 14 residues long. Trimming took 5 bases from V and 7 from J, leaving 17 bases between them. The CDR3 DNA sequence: TGTGCCAGTAGTCTCCGGGACCTAGGGGCGACCCAGTACTTC. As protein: CASSLRDLGATQYF.

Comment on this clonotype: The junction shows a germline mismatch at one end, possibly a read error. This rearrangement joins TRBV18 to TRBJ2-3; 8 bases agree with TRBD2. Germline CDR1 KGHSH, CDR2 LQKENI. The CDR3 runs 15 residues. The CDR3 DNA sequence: TGTGTCAGCTCTCCCAACGGGGGGGGCACAGATACGCAGTATTTT. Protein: CVSSPNGGGTDTQYF.

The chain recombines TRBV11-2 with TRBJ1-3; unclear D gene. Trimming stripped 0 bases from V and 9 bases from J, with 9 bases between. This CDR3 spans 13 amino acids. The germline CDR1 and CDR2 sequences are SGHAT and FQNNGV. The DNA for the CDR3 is TGTGCCAGCAGCTTAGAGCGGGGAGCCACCATATATTTT. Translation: CASSLERGATIYF.

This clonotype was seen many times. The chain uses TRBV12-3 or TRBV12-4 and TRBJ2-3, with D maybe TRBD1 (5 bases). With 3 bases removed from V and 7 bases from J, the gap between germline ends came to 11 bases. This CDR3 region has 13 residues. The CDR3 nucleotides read TGTGCCAGCAGTTTCCCCCCAGGGCATACGCAGTATTTT. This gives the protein CASSFPPGHTQYF.

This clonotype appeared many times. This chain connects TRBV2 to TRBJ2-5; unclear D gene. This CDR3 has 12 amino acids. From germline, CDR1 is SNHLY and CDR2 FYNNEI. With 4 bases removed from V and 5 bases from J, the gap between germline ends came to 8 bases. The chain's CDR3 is CASSGVAETQYF. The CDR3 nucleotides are TGTGCCAGCAGTGGGGTTGCGGAGACCCAGTACTTC.